This T cell receptor beta chain was profiled in a study of PD-L1 blockade in urothelial cancer. Study context: At 6 weeks and at 3 weeks (second dose) after treatment start, blood was analyzed.

Repertoires were generated with immunoSEQ multiplex PCR, while TCRdb's copy carries only in-frame clones and drops some. The sample shows tens of thousands of clones, around 85% of them seen only once. In regard to this clone: Its antigen is not identified.

Trimming removed 0 bases from V and 0 bases from J, with 12 bases in between. The CDR3 is 16 residues long. Germline V gene data show CDR1 as SGHAT and CDR2 as FQNNGV. Specified time point: pretreatment peripheral blood. Whole-study findings and limits: Durable-benefit cases showed more tumor-associated blood clone expansion at 3 weeks.

The chain uses TRBV11-2 and TRBJ2-7; perhaps TRBD2 as D (7 bases). Sequenced here: PBMCs, sampled around atezolizumab (anti-PD-L1) treatment. The sequence was collected from a man between 60 and 75 years old with urothelial cancer. The DNA for the CDR3 is TGTGCCAGCAGCTTAGACGGCGGGGGCCTCTCCTACGAGCAGTACTTC. It encodes CASSLDGGGLSYEQYF.